This T cell receptor beta chain was sequenced in a study of T cell changes during pregnancy in multiple sclerosis. Method: immunoSEQ multiplex PCR; TCRdb's copy keeps in-frame clones and lacks some. The sample has roughly 80,000 clones, 92% seen once; the top ten hold roughly 1.4%. Germline assignment: CDR1 LNHDA and CDR2 SQIVND (reference sequence). CDR3 size: 14 residues. V was clipped by 7 bases and J by 5 bases; unmatched bases: 7. The receptor was derived from a female donor with multiple sclerosis, enrolled in a pregnancy study. The chain uses TRBV19 and TRBJ2-5; 10 bases align to TRBD2. The sequenced sample was peripheral blood, obtained before pregnancy. The CDR3 coding sequence is TGTGCCAGTACCGCCGGGACTAGCGCCGAGACCCAGTACTTC. Encoded protein: CASTAGTSAETQYF. Together with reference TRBV19 and TRBJ2-5, the CDR3 gives the full variable domain: DGGITQSPKYLFRKEGQNVTLSCEQNLNHDAMYWYRQDPGQGLRLIYYSQIVNDFQKGDIAEGYSVSREKKESFPLTVTSAQKNPTAFYLCASTAGTSAETQYFGPGTRLLVL.